The 10 T cell receptor beta chains in this list originate from one sample, sequenced in a study of cytomegalovirus exposure and HLA in healthy donors. Use of 60 Vbeta and 13 Jbeta primers characterized the PCR. Profiled with immunoSEQ multiplex PCR; TCRdb holds only in-frame clones, not every one. There are 110,000 or so clones in the sample; approximately 70% occur only once, and 8.4% lies in the top ten. The sequenced sample consisted of PBMCs. The receptors originated from a man aged 35-49 years in good health and CMV-seronegative.

This clone was observed a few times. The genes are TRBV5-4 and TRBJ2-5; D remains ambiguous. In germline, CDR1 is SGHNT, CDR2 YYREEE (reference sequence). V was cut by 3 bases and J by 5 bases, with 5 bases left in between. The CDR3 runs 11 residues. The DNA of the CDR3 is TGTGCCAGCAGCTCAGCGGAGACCCAGTACTTC. It encodes CASSSAETQYF.

This chain uses TRBV28 with TRBJ1-1; TRBD1 agrees at 7 bases. From germline, CDR1 is MDHEN and CDR2 SYDVKM. V shed 6 bases and J 10 bases; nucleotides not matched to a gene: 14. CDR3 length equals 14 residues. As DNA, the CDR3 is TGTGCCAGCAGCGCCAGGGGGGCAGATGGTCGAGCTTTCTTT. Its protein product is CASSARGADGRAFF. Full variable domain (remainder filled in from reference TRBV28 and TRBJ1-1): DVKVTQSSRYLVKRTGEKVFLECVQDMDHENMFWYRQDPGLGLRLIYFSYDVKMKEKGDIPEGYSVSREKKERFSLILESASTNQTSMYLCASSARGADGRAFFGQGTRLTVV.

The rearrangement uses TRBV12-5 and TRBJ2-4, with TRBD1 matching over 7 bases. The CDR3 extends over 15 amino acids. With 5 bases clipped from V and 7 bases from J, the junction kept 11 bases outside the gene matches. Germline CDR1 is LGHNT and CDR2 is FRNRAP. The CDR3 bases are TGTGCTAGTGGTGCCACCCTCGGACAGGTGAACATTCAGTACTTC. Residues: CASGATLGQVNIQYF.

The chain links TRBV11-3 to TRBJ2-7, with TRBD1 identical over 11 bases. In germline, CDR1 is SGHNT, CDR2 YENEEA. Losses at the gene ends were 5 bases for V and 5 bases for J; bases not matched to a gene: 5. This CDR3 region has 14 residues. In nucleotides, the CDR3 is TGTGCCAGCAGCCGACCGGGACAGGGGGACGAGCAGTACTTC. The encoded protein is CASSRPGQGDEQYF.

This clone has just one count. The chain links TRBV18 to TRBJ1-1, with TRBD1 matching over 7 bases. After removal of 2 bases from V and 5 bases from J, the junction contained 8 bases not matched to a gene. CDR3 length: 15 amino acids. CDR1 and CDR2 (germline): KGHSH, LQKENI. CDR3: CASSPAQGKGTEAFF. In nucleotides, the CDR3 is TGTGCCAGCTCACCAGCACAGGGGAAGGGGACTGAAGCTTTCTTT.

The gene calls are TRBV18 and TRBJ2-3, with 8 nucleotides matching TRBD2. The trim removed 3 bases at V and 1 base at J, leaving 6 bases unmatched. Germline CDR1 is KGHSH and CDR2 is LQKENI. The CDR3 is 16 residues long. The CDR3 spells CASSPPGLVGTDTQYF. The CDR3 nucleotides read TGTGCCAGCTCACCCCCGGGACTAGTAGGCACAGATACGCAGTATTTT.

This rearrangement joins TRBV29-1 to TRBJ1-2; D might be TRBD1 (6 bases). Germline V lookup: CDR1 SQVTM, CDR2 ANQGSEA. The germline V and J ends were trimmed by 6 bases and 2 bases, with 19 bases remaining between them. The CDR3 contains 15 residues. CDR3: CSVKTTGWTNYGYTF. The CDR3 DNA reads TGCAGCGTGAAGACGACAGGTTGGACGAACTATGGCTACACCTTC.

This CDR3 is CASSWRGQGAANEKLFF. The CDR3 nucleotides read TGCGCCAGCAGCTGGAGGGGACAGGGGGCAGCTAATGAAAAACTGTTTTTT. The chain joins TRBV5-1 to TRBJ1-4, with 12 bases matching TRBD1. The V gene end was trimmed by 3 bases and the J gene end by 3 bases; junction bases not matched to a gene: 6. The CDR3 covers 17 residues. CDR1 SGHRS and CDR2 YFSETQ come from the germline V gene.

This clone was counted only a few times. The V and J genes are TRBV9 and TRBJ2-2, with 11 bases that match TRBD2. This CDR3 region has 15 residues. The trim removed 5 bases at V and 7 bases at J, leaving 7 bases unmatched. The V gene's germline CDR1 is SGDLS and CDR2 YYNGEE. The CDR3 here is CASRHSGGEVGELFF. The CDR3 DNA reads TGTGCCAGCAGACATAGCGGGGGGGAGGTCGGGGAGCTGTTTTTT. The whole variable domain, remainder taken from reference TRBV9 and TRBJ2-2, is DSGVTQTPKHLITATGQRVTLRCSPRSGDLSVYWYQQSLDQGLQFLIQYYNGEERAKGNILERFSAQQFPDLHSELNLSSLELGDSALYFCASRHSGGEVGELFFGEGSRLTVL.

V is TRBV6-1 and J is TRBJ1-1; 7 nucleotides match TRBD1. Germline CDR1 reads MNHNS; CDR2 reads SASEGT. This CDR3 contains 12 residues. The V gene end was trimmed by 5 bases and the J gene end by 11 bases; junction bases not matched to a gene: 8. The CDR3 nucleotides read TGTGCCAGCAGTCCGACAGGGACAGACGCTTTCTTT. Protein sequence: CASSPTGTDAFF.